This paragraph covers one TCR beta chain sequence. The data derive from a study of blood T cell repertoires in COVID-19. Study overall: Both acute and convalescent COVID-19 samples were obtained from the United States, Italy and Spain. In each case, the material was cDNA or gDNA derived from T cells, B-cell-depleted T cells, or PBMCs.

How the authors handled the data: Estimation of nucleated cell counts was performed using reference gene primer amplification. Sequencing was performed with immunoSEQ multiplex PCR; in TCRdb, only in-frame clones are kept and a portion is missing. The DNA was the basis for D and trimming; V, J and clone size are from that table. This table holds approximately 98,000 clones, about 86% found once. Germline values: CDR1 SGHNT, CDR2 YYREEE (reference sequence). This CDR3 is built from 14 residues. V shed 5 bases and J 4 bases; nucleotides not matched to a gene: 8. This sequence joins TRBV5-4 and TRBJ1-2; 7 bases are shared with TRBD1. The sample comprised peripheral blood. The sequence was obtained from a man in his fifties or sixties with acute or convalescent COVID-19. DNA of the CDR3: TGTGCCAGCAGTCCCGGGACAGTGCTCTATGGCTACACCTTC. It is translated as CASSPGTVLYGYTF.